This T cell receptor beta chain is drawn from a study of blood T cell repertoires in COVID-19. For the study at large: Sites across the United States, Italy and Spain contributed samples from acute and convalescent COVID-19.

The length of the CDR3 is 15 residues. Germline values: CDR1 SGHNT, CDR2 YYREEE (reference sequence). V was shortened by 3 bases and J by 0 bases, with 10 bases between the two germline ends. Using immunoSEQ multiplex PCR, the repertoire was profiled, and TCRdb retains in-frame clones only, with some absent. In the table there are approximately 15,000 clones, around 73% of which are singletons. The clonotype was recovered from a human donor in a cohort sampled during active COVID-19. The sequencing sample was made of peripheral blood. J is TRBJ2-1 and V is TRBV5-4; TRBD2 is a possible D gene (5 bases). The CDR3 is CASSSGSSSYNEQFF. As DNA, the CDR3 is TGTGCCAGCAGCTCGGGGTCAAGCTCCTACAATGAGCAGTTCTTC.